The T cell receptor (beta chain) under discussion was sequenced for a study of cytomegalovirus exposure and HLA in healthy donors. Overall study findings and caveats: One variant, a missense change in DCLRE1C, was linked in a later analysis to TCR beta V- and J-gene trimming.

Primers included in the PCR were 60 Vbeta and 13 Jbeta primers. TCRdb's copy holds only in-frame clones and misses some; the assay was immunoSEQ multiplex PCR. The data hold 150,000 or so clones, with around 79% observed a single time. The CDR3 is 14 residues long. Germline lookup yields CDR1 SGHDT and CDR2 YYEEEE. The junction had 12 bases not matched to a gene; V was cut back by 5 bases and J by 7 bases. This clone was seen only once. The antigen is not known. This sequence joins TRBV5-6 and TRBJ2-7, with TRBD1 matching over 7 bases. The TCR originated in a man aged 30 to 39 in good health and CMV-seropositive. The specimen was PBMCs. CDR3 region: CASSTGTAGGEQYF. CDR3 DNA: TGTGCCAGCAGTACCGGGACAGCAGGCGGAGAGCAGTACTTC.